This TCR beta chain was recorded in a study of cytomegalovirus exposure and HLA in healthy donors. Study summary: Tens of millions of unique TCRs from HLA-typed donors made up an early data release.

These donors, healthy bone marrow donors, were studied. Germline trimming cut 2 bases from V and 8 bases from J; bases unmatched to any gene: 17. CDR1 and CDR2 from the germline V gene are LNHDA and SQIVND (reference sequence). The CDR3 length is 19 residues. PCR was performed using 60 Vbeta and 13 Jbeta primers. Measured with immunoSEQ multiplex PCR; TCRdb has only the in-frame clones, and not every one. The sample shows roughly 82,000 clones, roughly 72% of them seen only once. J is TRBJ2-6 and V is TRBV19; 8 bases are shared with TRBD1. Sequenced: PBMCs. The TCR was taken from a woman aged 40 to 50 in good health and CMV-seropositive. The DNA for the CDR3 is TGTGCCAGTAGTATAAGCGGATATGGACAGGGTGCTTCCCCCAACGTCCTGACTTTC. Its translation is CASSISGYGQGASPNVLTF.